Below, 25 T cell receptor beta chains from the same sample are listed, as sequenced in a study of T cells in women clearing cervical HPV infection. This table comes from immunoSEQ multiplex PCR, and its TCRdb copy is limited to in-frame clones, with some not included. The sample has more than 11,000 clones. The material sequenced was blood buffy coat. The receptor source for this set is a woman between 18 and 69 years old with a cervical HPV16 infection that either progressed to CIN3+ or cleared (not recorded which).

Turning to this clone: The CDR3 end is not reached by the read, which stops 3 residues before it; the germline J gene fills it in. The chain joins TRBV2 to TRBJ1-2; unclear D gene. In germline, CDR1 is SNHLY, CDR2 FYNNEI. The CDR3 runs 12 residues. CDR3 DNA (partial): TGTGCCAGCAGCTCCGCCAATGGCGGC. The encoded protein is CASSSANGG. In full, the CDR3 reads CASSSANGGYTF.

CDR3 bases read: TGTGCCAGCAGCTTAAATACCAAAAACATT. The encoded protein is CASSLNTKNI. The CDR3 in its entirety is CASSLNTKNIQYF. This sequence joins TRBV11-3 and TRBJ2-4; D is uncertain. The read halts 3 residues ahead of the CDR3 end, with the missing end drawn from the germline J gene. Germline CDR1 is SGHNT and CDR2 is YENEEA. There are 13 residues in the CDR3. Trimming took 2 bases from V and 2 from J, leaving 4 bases between them.

With respect to this clone: The CDR3 extends 3 residues past the end of the read, so its final part is completed from the germline J gene. V and J are TRBV6-4 and TRBJ2-1; TRBD2 aligns across 14 bases. Germline-derived CDR1 and CDR2 are MRHNA and SNTAGT. V was clipped by 5 bases and J by 6 bases; unmatched bases: 3. This CDR3 spans 15 amino acids. CDR3 region: CASSKTSGGANEQFF. The sequenced part of the CDR3 DNA is TGTGCCAGCAGTAAGACTAGCGGGGGGGCCAATGAG.

A word on this clone: The DNA ends 3 residues before the CDR3 does, and the rest of the CDR3 is filled in from the germline J gene. The chain carries TRBV7-6 and TRBJ1-2; the D gene is possibly TRBD1 (5 bases). Germline loops: CDR1 SGHVS, CDR2 FNYEAQ. The CDR3 sequence is 18 residues long. The covered CDR3 bases are TGTGCCAGCAGCGACCGACTAGCGGGGGGACCAACCCCAGATACC. Encoded protein: CASSDRLAGGPTPDT. The CDR3, in full, reads CASSDRLAGGPTPDTYTF.

Concerning this clone: The read finishes 3 residues shy of the CDR3 end, and the germline J gene is used to complete it. This rearrangement joins TRBV5-4 to TRBJ2-5; TRBD1 might be the D (5 bases). V lost 4 bases to trimming and J lost 3 bases, with 10 bases between them. Germline lookup yields CDR1 SGHNT and CDR2 YYREEE (reference sequence). CDR3 size: 13 residues. The CDR3 here is CASSRTPEETQYF. The part of the CDR3 DNA that was read is TGTGCCAGCAGCCGGACACCTGAAGAGACC.

Worth noting for this clone: Read data end 3 residues before the CDR3 end; the end is taken from the germline J gene. The J gene is TRBJ1-6, the V gene TRBV20-1; unclear D gene. Deletions cut 1 base from V and 10 bases from J, with 8 bases between. Germline V gene lookup returns CDR1 DFQATT and CDR2 SNEGSKA (reference sequence). The CDR3 is 12 residues long. CDR3 DNA (partial): TGCAGTGCTAGAGCGGTAGCGTCACCC. It is translated as CSARAVASP. The full CDR3 protein reads CSARAVASPLHF.

On this clone itself: The read falls 3 residues short of the CDR3 end, and the missing part is taken from the germline J gene. The V and J genes are TRBV30 and TRBJ2-2, with TRBD2 as a possible D gene (6 bases). The CDR3 sequence is 13 residues long. CDR1 is GTSNPN, CDR2 SVGIG, per germline (reference sequence). Here the CDR3 reads CACRTGGNSPLFF. The part of the CDR3 DNA that was read is TGTGCCTGCCGGACCGGGGGTAATTCACCG. The variable domain in full, completed from reference TRBV30 and TRBJ2-2, reads SQTIHQWPATLVQPVGSPLSLECTVEGTSNPNLYWYRQAAGRGLQLLFYSVGIGQISSEVPQNLSASRPQDRQFILSSKKLLLSDSGFYLCACRTGGNSPLFFGEGSRLTVL.

On this clone: The CDR3 end falls 3 residues outside the read, so it is completed with the germline J gene. The chain recombines TRBV7-9 with TRBJ1-1, with 7 bases aligning to TRBD1. The CDR3 covers 13 residues. Germline CDR1 is SEHNR and CDR2 is FQNEAQ (reference sequence). Trimming cost V 10 bases and J 3 bases; bases outside gene matches: 8. CDR3 in amino acids: CATNRGLDTEAFF. The sequenced CDR3 bases are TGTGCCACAAACAGGGGTCTCGACACTGAA.

The CDR3 bases that were read are TGTGCCTGGAAACAGGGGTCGGACTATGGT. This sequence encodes CAWKQGSDYG. The entire CDR3 reads CAWKQGSDYGQYF. The chain links TRBV30 to TRBJ2-4; D perhaps matches TRBD1 (7 bases). The missing CDR3 end, 3 residues past where the read stops, is filled in from the germline J gene. The CDR3 has 13 amino acids. Germline-derived CDR1 and CDR2 are GTSNPN and SVGIG (reference sequence).

Details on this clone: With the read ending 3 residues before the CDR3 end, the germline J gene is used to fill in that end. J is TRBJ2-3 and V is TRBV19, with D maybe TRBD1 (5 bases). The germline V gene has CDR1 LNHDA and CDR2 SQIVND (reference sequence). The length of the CDR3 is 16 residues. The CDR3 spells CASSIDPQGPNQPQYF. The covered CDR3 bases are TGTGCCAGTAGTATAGATCCCCAGGGTCCGAATCAGCCG.

Remarks on this clone: The read finishes 3 residues shy of the CDR3 end, and the germline J gene is used to complete it. The chain combines TRBV2 with TRBJ2-7, with 7 positions matching TRBD1. The germline V gene has CDR1 SNHLY and CDR2 FYNNEI. This CDR3 is built from 15 residues. The V segment lost 6 bases and the J segment 0 bases; nucleotides outside the gene matches: 8. The CDR3 region is CASSPGTALSYEQYF. The CDR3 DNA, read in part, is TGTGCCAGCAGCCCCGGGACAGCTCTCTCCTACGAG.

As concerns this clone: The CDR3 end lies 3 residues beyond the end of the read and is filled in from the germline J gene. V is TRBV19 and J is TRBJ2-4, with D possibly being TRBD1 (6 bases). CDR1 and CDR2 (germline): LNHDA, SQIVND (reference sequence). The CDR3 length is 13 residues. The DNA read from the CDR3 is TGTGCCAGCAACCCCCCCGGGACAACCCTT. Translated: CASNPPGTTL. The whole CDR3 region reads CASNPPGTTLQYF.

A note on this clone: The CDR3 end is not reached by the read, which stops 3 residues before it; the germline J gene fills it in. This chain connects TRBV5-1 to TRBJ2-3; D possibly corresponds to TRBD2 (5 bases). There are 15 residues in the CDR3. Germline V gives CDR1 SGHRS, CDR2 YFSETQ. CDR3 DNA, as far as it was read: TGCGCCAGCAGCTTCTCGGGGAGAAACCAAGAGACG. Translation gives CASSFSGRNQET. The whole CDR3 protein reads CASSFSGRNQETQYF.

Note on this clone: From the germline J gene comes the end of the CDR3, since the read stops 3 residues before it. The chain couples TRBV11-3 to TRBJ2-7; D not resolved. This CDR3 has 13 amino acids. Germline CDR1 and CDR2: SGHNT and YENEEA. V was trimmed by 5 bases and J by 3 bases, leaving 11 bases between them. This CDR3 reads CASSLLMNYEQYF. The DNA read from the CDR3 is TGTGCCAGCAGCCTACTTATGAACTACGAG.

Regarding this clone: The read falls 3 residues short of the CDR3 end, and the missing part is taken from the germline J gene. This sequence joins TRBV7-7 and TRBJ2-7, with D possibly TRBD1 on 6 matching bases. The ends were cut back, 5 bases at V and 5 bases at J, with 13 bases in the middle. In germline, CDR1 is SSHAT, CDR2 FNYEAQ (reference sequence). The length of the CDR3 is 13 residues. The chain's CDR3 is CASSQSQGNEQYF. The covered CDR3 bases are TGTGCCAGCAGCCAATCTCAGGGGAACGAG.

Worth noting for this clone: Sequencing ends 3 residues short of the CDR3 end; the germline J gene provides the rest. The rearrangement links TRBV7-9 to TRBJ2-1, with 7 bases matching TRBD1. Germline loops: CDR1 SEHNR, CDR2 FQNEAQ (reference sequence). This CDR3 is 15 amino acids long. V lost 4 bases to trimming and J lost 4 bases; unmatched junction nucleotides: 7. The CDR3 spells CASSSPGQIYNEQFF. The sequenced part of the CDR3 DNA is TGTGCCAGCAGCTCACCGGGACAGATTTACAATGAG.

Remarks on this clone: The observed sequence ends 3 residues before the CDR3 terminus, with the missing tail filled in from the germline J gene. The J gene is TRBJ2-1, the V gene TRBV19, with 8 bases lining up with TRBD2. The CDR3 is 13 residues long. The trim removed 8 bases at V and 6 bases at J, leaving 6 bases unmatched. Germline V lookup: CDR1 LNHDA, CDR2 SQIVND (reference sequence). Partial CDR3 DNA: TGTGCCAGTGCCCCGGGACTAGGCAATGAG. Amino acids: CASAPGLGNE. The full CDR3 protein reads CASAPGLGNEQFF.

On this clone: The sequence runs out 3 residues before the end of the CDR3; the remainder is reconstructed from the germline J gene. Other nucleotide sequences in the sample specify the same CDR3. The chain uses TRBV5-6 and TRBJ1-2; unclear D gene. Looked up from germline, CDR1 is SGHDT and CDR2 is YYEEEE. The CDR3 loop spans 14 amino acids. The CDR3 here is CASSSLGSFEGYTF. CDR3 DNA (partial): TGTGCCAGCAGCTCCCTGGGCTCCTTTGAGGGC.

This clone is deemed medium-sized (0.01 to 0.1%) by its frequency. The CDR3 is cut off 3 residues early in the read; its end comes from the germline J gene. This chain links TRBV7-2 with TRBJ2-3, with a weak D call TRBD2 (6 bases). Germline V gives CDR1 SGHTA, CDR2 FQGNSA. This CDR3 has 14 amino acids. V lost 2 bases and J lost 6, with 12 bases in between. The sequenced part of the CDR3 DNA is TGTGCCAGCAGCTTACGGTCCCGGGGGGATACG. It is translated as CASSLRSRGDT. In full, the CDR3 reads CASSLRSRGDTQYF.

In regard to this clone: The missing CDR3 end, 3 residues past where the read stops, is filled in from the germline J gene. The V gene is TRBV7-9, the J gene TRBJ1-3; no definite D call. V shed 1 base and J shed 3 bases, with 10 bases lying between them. Germline V gives CDR1 SEHNR, CDR2 FQNEAQ (reference sequence). The length of the CDR3 is 15 residues. CDR3 DNA, as far as it was read: TGTGCCAGCAGCTTAGACAGTGTTGTTGGAAACACC. Its translation: CASSLDSVVGNT. The full CDR3 reads CASSLDSVVGNTIYF.

The CDR3 is CASPMQGGSAGELFF. The sequenced part of the CDR3 DNA is TGTGCCAGCCCGATGCAGGGGGGCTCGGCCGGGGAG. This sequence joins TRBV7-9 and TRBJ2-2; weak D call: TRBD1 (7 bases). The read comes to an end 3 residues before the CDR3 does, leaving the germline J gene to fill in the end. V lost 8 bases and J lost 6, with 19 bases in between. Per the germline V gene, CDR1 is SEHNR and CDR2 is FQNEAQ (reference sequence). The CDR3 is made up of 15 amino acids.

Note on this clone: Its ends do not fully match the called genes, so a read error is possible. The read terminates 3 residues ahead of where the CDR3 ends, so the germline J gene completes it. Other DNA sequences in the sample encode the same CDR3. V usage is TRBV7-9 and J usage is TRBJ1-3, with 7 bases matching TRBD1. Germline-derived CDR1 and CDR2 are SEHNR and FQNEAQ (reference sequence). This CDR3 region has 14 residues. The sequenced part of the CDR3 DNA is TGTGCCAGCACCCGCAGGGGGTCTGGAAACACT. It is translated as CASTRRGSGNT. The full CDR3 reads CASTRRGSGNTIYF.

Worth noting for this clone: Sequence at one end of the junction differs from germline and may be a read error. The sequence runs out 3 residues before the end of the CDR3; the remainder is reconstructed from the germline J gene. This CDR3 is also generated by other DNA sequences in the sample. V and J are TRBV20-1 and TRBJ1-2; D ambiguous. This CDR3 has 13 amino acids. Per germline, CDR1 DFQATT and CDR2 SNEGSKA (reference sequence). The covered CDR3 bases are TGCAGTGTCCTGGTTGGCCGCGGCTATGGA. This encodes CSVLVGRGYG. The entire CDR3 is CSVLVGRGYGYTF.

Details on this clone: The read ends 3 residues shy of where the CDR3 ends; the end is completed using the germline J gene. The chain has TRBV2 and TRBJ1-6; D gene uncertain. The CDR3 has 13 residues. V was pared by 10 bases and J by 7 bases, with 14 bases between. Per germline, CDR1 SNHLY and CDR2 FYNNEI. The CDR3 here is CATATIENSPLHF. The sequenced part of the CDR3 DNA is TGTGCCACGGCGACAATCGAAAATTCACCC.

In regard to this clone: The read falls 3 residues short of the CDR3 end, and the missing part is taken from the germline J gene. V is TRBV30 and J is TRBJ2-2, with D perhaps TRBD2 (5 bases). Germline loops: CDR1 GTSNPN, CDR2 SVGIG (reference sequence). CDR3 length equals 13 residues. The CDR3 region is CAWSGGLGEKLFF. The sequenced CDR3 bases are TGTGCCTGGAGTGGAGGGTTAGGTGAAAAG.